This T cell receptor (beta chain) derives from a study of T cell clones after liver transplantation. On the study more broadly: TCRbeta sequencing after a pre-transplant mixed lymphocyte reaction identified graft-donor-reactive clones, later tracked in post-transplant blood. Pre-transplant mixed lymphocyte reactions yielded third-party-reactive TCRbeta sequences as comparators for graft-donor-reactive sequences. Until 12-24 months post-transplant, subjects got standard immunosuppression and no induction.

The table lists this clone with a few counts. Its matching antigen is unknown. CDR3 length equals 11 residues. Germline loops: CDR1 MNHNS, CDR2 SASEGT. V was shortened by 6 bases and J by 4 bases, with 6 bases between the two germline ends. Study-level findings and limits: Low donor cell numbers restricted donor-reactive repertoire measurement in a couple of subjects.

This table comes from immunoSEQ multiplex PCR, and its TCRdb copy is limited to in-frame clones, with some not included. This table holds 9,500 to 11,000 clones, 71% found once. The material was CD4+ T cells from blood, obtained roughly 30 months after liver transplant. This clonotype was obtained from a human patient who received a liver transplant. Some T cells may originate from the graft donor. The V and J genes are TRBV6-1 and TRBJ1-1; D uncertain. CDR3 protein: CASRVLTEAFF. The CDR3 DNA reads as TGTGCCAGCAGGGTACTCACTGAAGCTTTCTTT.